Shown below are 8 T cell receptor beta chains from a single sample sequenced in a study of cytomegalovirus exposure and HLA in healthy donors. Only in-frame clones appear in the TCRdb table, and some are missing; sequencing was by immunoSEQ multiplex PCR. The sample includes some 99,000 clones, about 88% of them seen just once. Input material: PBMCs. These receptors were collected from a woman aged 18-29 years in good health and CMV-seronegative.

The CDR3 DNA sequence: TGTGCCAGTAGTATCCGCGACTCCTACAATGAGCAGTTCTTC. It codes for CASSIRDSYNEQFF. The chain links TRBV19 to TRBJ2-1; no definite D call. Germline V gives CDR1 LNHDA, CDR2 SQIVND (reference sequence). V was trimmed by 3 bases and J by 0 bases, leaving 6 bases between them. The CDR3 contains 14 residues.

The chain links TRBV7-9 to TRBJ2-3; 8 bases map to TRBD2. V was clipped by 5 bases and J by 2 bases; unmatched bases: 9. This CDR3 has 16 residues. CDR1 and CDR2 from the germline V gene are SEHNR and FQNEAQ (reference sequence). Here the CDR3 reads CASSIGSGGPTDTQYF. CDR3 nucleotide sequence: TGTGCCAGCAGCATAGGAAGCGGGGGCCCCACAGATACGCAGTATTTT.

The V and J genes are TRBV19 and TRBJ2-7; D possibly corresponds to TRBD2 (5 bases). CDR1 LNHDA and CDR2 SQIVND come from the germline V gene (reference sequence). The CDR3 runs 14 residues. V shed 5 bases and J shed 2 bases, with 13 bases lying between them. The CDR3 DNA is TGTGCCAGTAGTCCGACGGTCGGGGCCTACGAGCAGTACTTC. Its translation is CASSPTVGAYEQYF.

The chain carries TRBV9 and TRBJ1-5; weak D call: TRBD1 (5 bases). In germline, CDR1 is SGDLS, CDR2 YYNGEE. The CDR3 covers 13 residues. V was pared by 0 bases and J by 9 bases, with 10 bases between. CDR3 sequence (DNA): TGTGCCAGCAGCGTAGAAGGGGATGGGCCCCAGCATTTT. This sequence encodes CASSVEGDGPQHF. Complete variable domain (other parts from reference TRBV9 and TRBJ1-5): DSGVTQTPKHLITATGQRVTLRCSPRSGDLSVYWYQQSLDQGLQFLIQYYNGEERAKGNILERFSAQQFPDLHSELNLSSLELGDSALYFCASSVEGDGPQHFGDGTRLSIL.

The chain links TRBV4-1 to TRBJ1-3; a possible D gene is TRBD1 (6 bases). The V end was cut by 1 base, the J end by 2 bases, with 21 bases between. This CDR3 spans 19 amino acids. The germline V gene has CDR1 MGHRA and CDR2 YSYEKL. CDR3: CASSQVWGGGHQTGNTIYF. The CDR3 DNA reads as TGCGCCAGCAGCCAAGTATGGGGCGGGGGACACCAGACTGGAAACACCATATATTTT.

The rearrangement links TRBV7-8 to TRBJ2-2; D might be TRBD2 (5 bases). V lost 5 bases, J lost 4 bases, and 20 bases lay in between. This CDR3 region has 17 residues. The germline gives CDR1 SGHVS, CDR2 FQNEAQ. This CDR3 is CASSTPFGEFSTGELFF. CDR3 in DNA: TGTGCCAGCAGCACCCCCTTTGGGGAGTTTAGCACCGGGGAGCTGTTTTTT. The entire variable domain, with the rest obtained from reference TRBV7-8 and TRBJ2-2, is as follows: GAGVSQSPRYKVAKRGQDVALRCDPISGHVSLFWYQQALGQGPEFLTYFQNEAQLDKSGLPSDRFFAERPEGSVSTLKIQRTQQEDSAVYLCASSTPFGEFSTGELFFGEGSRLTVL.

V is TRBV2 and J is TRBJ1-3; 7 nucleotides align to TRBD1. V shed 10 bases, J shed 4 bases, and the junction held 19 bases outside the gene matches. Germline V gene lookup returns CDR1 SNHLY and CDR2 FYNNEI. The CDR3 runs 17 residues. The CDR3 here is CATGTRDRFVGGNTIYF. The CDR3 coding sequence is TGTGCCACCGGAACCCGGGACAGATTTGTGGGAGGAAACACCATATATTTT.

The chain couples TRBV4-3 to TRBJ1-2; D is unclear. V lost 4 bases and J 8 bases, leaving 20 bases between the germline ends. CDR3 length: 15 amino acids. Germline CDR1 and CDR2: LGHNA and YSLEER. Here the CDR3 DNA reads TGCGCCAGCAGCCGGGAGCGTATGGCCCCGTCCGGCTACACCTTC. This translates into CASSRERMAPSGYTF.